A single sample gave rise to the 21 T cell receptor beta chains below, sequenced in a study of CD8+ T cells in alopecia areata. Once RNA had been extracted, it was reverse transcribed into cDNA to act as the sequencing template. Profiling relied on immunoSEQ multiplex PCR, and the TCRdb table lists in-frame clones only, not all of them. The table records about 160,000 clones, 50% to 70% of them present only once. The sample's treatment: oral pan-JAK inhibitor, 5-10 mg twice daily. Sequencing used CD4+ T cells sorted from blood, obtained at week 4, from a patient treated with tofacitinib. All receptors derive from a human donor with alopecia areata.

V and J are TRBV12-5 and TRBJ2-1, with D unclear. Trimming removed 3 bases at V and 8 bases at J, with 5 bases between. Germline assignment: CDR1 LGHNT and CDR2 FRNRAP. CDR3 length equals 11 residues. In nucleotides, the CDR3 is TGTGCTAGTGGTTTCGAGCATGAGCAGTTCTTC. It encodes CASGFEHEQFF. The full variable domain, completed using reference TRBV12-5 and TRBJ2-1, is DARVTQTPRHKVTEMGQEVTMRCQPILGHNTVFWYRQTMMQGLELLAYFRNRAPLDDSGMPKDRFSAEMPDATLATLKIQPSEPRDSAVYFCASGFEHEQFFGPGTRLTVL.

Concerning this clone: An end of the junction does not agree with germline; a read error may underlie this. J is TRBJ1-1 and V is TRBV30, with 7 bases aligning to TRBD1. The germline CDR1 and CDR2 sequences are GTSNPN and SVGIG (reference sequence). The length of the CDR3 is 13 residues. CDR3 sequence reads: CASLGQSNTESFF. CDR3 coding DNA: TGTGCCTCACTGGGACAGTCGAACACTGAATCTTTCTTT.

The chain carries TRBV27 and TRBJ1-5; 8 bases are shared with TRBD1. V was pared by 10 bases and J by 7 bases, with 21 bases of the junction left unmatched. This CDR3 region has 17 residues. Germline CDR1 reads MNHEY; CDR2 reads SMNVEV (reference sequence). The CDR3 is CATLRQLRQGAWQPQHF. CDR3 coding DNA: TGTGCCACCCTAAGACAATTGAGGCAGGGGGCATGGCAGCCCCAGCATTTT.

As concerns this clone: Within the sample, other DNA sequences also encode this same CDR3. The rearrangement uses TRBV29-1 and TRBJ2-7; D gene unclear. The CDR3 runs 11 residues. V was shortened by 4 bases and J by 0 bases, with 4 bases between the two germline ends. CDR1 and CDR2 (germline): SQVTM, ANQGSEA. The CDR3 DNA sequence: TGCAGCGTTGGCGGCTCCTACGAGCAGTACTTC. It encodes CSVGGSYEQYF.

V gene TRBV19 combines with J gene TRBJ2-5; no reliable D call. This CDR3 region has 12 residues. Germline V gene sequence: CDR1 LNHDA, CDR2 SQIVND (reference sequence). Trimming pared 6 bases from V and 5 bases from J, leaving 10 bases between. Here the CDR3 reads CASRGSGETQYF. The CDR3 DNA is TGTGCCAGTAGGGGCTCCGGGGAGACCCAGTACTTC.

The chain is built from TRBV7-9 and TRBJ1-2; TRBD1 agrees at 8 bases. The V gene's germline CDR1 is SEHNR and CDR2 FQNEAQ (reference sequence). The CDR3 runs to 14 residues. V dropped 5 bases and J dropped 4; count of bases not matched to a gene: 6. The CDR3 loop reads CASSTRTGRYGYTF. The CDR3 DNA is TGTGCCAGCAGCACGAGGACAGGGCGCTATGGCTACACCTTC.

The V gene is TRBV29-1, the J gene TRBJ1-2; 7 bases map to TRBD1. Germline-derived CDR1 and CDR2 are SQVTM and ANQGSEA. The ends lost 7 bases at V and 2 bases at J; junction bases unmatched: 7. The CDR3 length is 13 residues. For the CDR3, the DNA is TGCAGCGCCGTACGGGGACAGAACTATGGCTACACCTTC. This encodes CSAVRGQNYGYTF. Supplemented by reference TRBV29-1 and TRBJ1-2, the full variable domain reads SAVISQKPSRDICQRGTSLTIQCQVDSQVTMMFWYRQQPGQSLTLIATANQGSEATYESGFVIDKFPISRPNLTFSTLTVSNMSPEDSSIYLCSAVRGQNYGYTFGSGTRLTVV.

V and J are TRBV15 and TRBJ2-6, with unresolved D. The CDR3 runs 15 residues. Germline values: CDR1 LNHNV, CDR2 YYDKDF (reference sequence). V was shortened by 0 bases and J by 10 bases, with 13 bases between the two germline ends. CDR3 amino acids: CATSRDVGFRNVLTF. DNA of the CDR3: TGTGCCACCAGCAGAGATGTTGGGTTTCGGAACGTCCTGACTTTC.

The V gene is TRBV30, the J gene TRBJ1-1; D uncertain. Germline lookup yields CDR1 GTSNPN and CDR2 SVGIG (reference sequence). CDR3 size: 12 residues. V lost 6 bases and J 7 bases, leaving 15 bases between the germline ends. CDR3 DNA: TGTGCCTGTTTATCCCGCCAGCTTGAAGCTTTCTTT. Protein sequence: CACLSRQLEAFF.

This clone has more than one count but fewer than ten. CDR3 sequence reads: CASTGGSNQPQHF. Here the CDR3 DNA reads TGTGCCAGCACAGGGGGAAGCAATCAGCCCCAGCATTTT. This chain links TRBV6-5 with TRBJ1-5, with 7 positions matching TRBD1. The V segment lost 7 bases and the J segment 1 base; nucleotides outside the gene matches: 1. Per the germline V gene, CDR1 is MNHEY and CDR2 is SVGAGI. This CDR3 has 13 residues.

V gene TRBV5-1 combines with J gene TRBJ2-3, with unresolved D. Germline V CDR1 and CDR2: SGHRS, YFSETQ. Deletions cut 4 bases from V and 1 base from J, with 10 bases between. The CDR3 contains 14 residues. CDR3 protein: CASSQLTGTDTQYF. DNA for the CDR3: TGCGCCAGCAGCCAACTGACGGGCACAGATACGCAGTATTTT.

V and J are TRBV25-1 and TRBJ2-3; 9 bases agree with TRBD2. The CDR3 totals 14 residues. The J segment lost 2 bases and the V segment lost 8 bases, leaving 5 bases of the junction unmatched. Germline-derived CDR1 and CDR2 are MGHDK and SYGVNS. CDR3 in amino acids: CASVAGAPTDTQYF. The CDR3 DNA sequence: TGTGCCAGCGTAGCGGGGGCCCCCACAGATACGCAGTATTTT.

J is TRBJ1-2 and V is TRBV6-6; TRBD1 aligns across 7 bases. The CDR3 has 15 amino acids. Looked up from germline, CDR1 is MNHNY and CDR2 is SVGAGI (reference sequence). V shed 2 bases and J 4 bases; nucleotides not matched to a gene: 7. CDR3 nucleotide sequence: TGTGCCAGCAGTTACAGAGGGACAGCGGTCTATGGCTACACCTTC. This codes for CASSYRGTAVYGYTF.

The chain recombines TRBV29-1 with TRBJ1-1; unclear D gene. V lost 1 base and J 4 bases, leaving 13 bases between the germline ends. Germline V gene data show CDR1 as SQVTM and CDR2 as ANQGSEA. CDR3 length: 14 residues. The CDR3 DNA sequence: TGCAGCGTTGAAGTCCGCTCGACATTCACTGAAGCTTTCTTT. It specifies CSVEVRSTFTEAFF.

The genes are TRBV7-8 and TRBJ2-7, with TRBD1 matching 10 bases. Trimming at V came to 5 bases and at J to 7 bases, leaving 11 bases not matched to a gene. Germline loops: CDR1 SGHVS, CDR2 FQNEAQ. The CDR3 spans 15 residues. Here the CDR3 DNA reads TGTGCCAGCAGCGTTTTGGGACAGGGGATGGGTGAGCAGTACTTC. It specifies CASSVLGQGMGEQYF.

This chain links TRBV9 with TRBJ1-1; 7 bases are a match to TRBD1. CDR1 SGDLS and CDR2 YYNGEE come from the germline V gene. The CDR3 runs to 14 residues. The V and J ends lost 4 bases and 2 bases, in that order; junction bases with no gene match: 5. In DNA form, the CDR3 reads TGTGCCAGCAGCCTCAGGGGGGGTAACACTGAAGCTTTCTTT. Translating gives CASSLRGGNTEAFF.

The V call is TRBV10-3, the J call TRBJ2-5; no firm D call. The DNA end lines up better with TRBJ2-7; the J call may be wrong. Germline V gene data show CDR1 as ENHRY and CDR2 as SYGVKD. The CDR3 is made up of 13 amino acids. Written as DNA, the CDR3 is TGTGCCATCAGTAATACAGACTCCTACGAGCAGTACTTC. Translation: CAISNTDSYEQYF.

The rearrangement uses TRBV30 and TRBJ2-3; 7 bases align to TRBD1. V gave up 7 bases and J gave up 6 bases; unmatched junction bases: 10. This CDR3 has 13 amino acids. CDR1 and CDR2 (germline): GTSNPN, SVGIG (reference sequence). The CDR3 nucleotides are TGTGCCTTAGTAAAAGGGGGCCGGGATACGCAGTATTTT. Translated, it gives CALVKGGRDTQYF.

The rearrangement joins TRBV5-6 to TRBJ2-1; weak D call: TRBD2 (5 bases). CDR1 and CDR2 from the germline V gene are SGHDT and YYEEEE. The CDR3 runs 13 residues. The V end lost 3 bases, the J end lost 5 bases, and 9 bases lay between the germline ends. CDR3 sequence: CASSWLANNEQFF. The DNA for the CDR3 is TGTGCCAGCAGCTGGCTAGCTAACAATGAGCAGTTCTTC.

The chain has TRBV7-8 and TRBJ2-2; D may be TRBD1 (5 bases). V lost 4 bases and J 2 bases, leaving 8 bases between the germline ends. CDR1 is SGHVS and CDR2 is FQNEAQ in the germline V gene. This CDR3 contains 14 residues. Here the CDR3 reads CASSYDRNTGELFF. The CDR3 DNA follows: TGTGCCAGCAGCTACGACAGAAACACCGGGGAGCTGTTTTTT.

This clone was found a few times. The chain links TRBV10-3 to TRBJ1-4; D gene unclear. CDR3 length: 13 amino acids. Per germline, CDR1 ENHRY and CDR2 SYGVKD. V was trimmed by 3 bases and J by 6 bases, leaving 8 bases between them. CDR3 in amino acids: CAISDPGDEKLFF. The CDR3 bases are TGTGCCATCAGTGATCCTGGTGATGAAAAACTGTTTTTT.